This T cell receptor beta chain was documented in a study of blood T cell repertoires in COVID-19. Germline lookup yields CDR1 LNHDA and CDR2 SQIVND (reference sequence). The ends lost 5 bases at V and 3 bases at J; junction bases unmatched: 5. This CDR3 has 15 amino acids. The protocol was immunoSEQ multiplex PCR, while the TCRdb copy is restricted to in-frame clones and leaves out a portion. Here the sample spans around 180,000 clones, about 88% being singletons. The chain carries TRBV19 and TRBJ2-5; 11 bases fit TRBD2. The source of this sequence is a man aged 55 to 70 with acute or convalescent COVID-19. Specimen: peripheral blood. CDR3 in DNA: TGTGCCAGTAGTGAACTAGCGGGGGTAAAAGAGACCCAGTACTTC. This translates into CASSELAGVKETQYF.